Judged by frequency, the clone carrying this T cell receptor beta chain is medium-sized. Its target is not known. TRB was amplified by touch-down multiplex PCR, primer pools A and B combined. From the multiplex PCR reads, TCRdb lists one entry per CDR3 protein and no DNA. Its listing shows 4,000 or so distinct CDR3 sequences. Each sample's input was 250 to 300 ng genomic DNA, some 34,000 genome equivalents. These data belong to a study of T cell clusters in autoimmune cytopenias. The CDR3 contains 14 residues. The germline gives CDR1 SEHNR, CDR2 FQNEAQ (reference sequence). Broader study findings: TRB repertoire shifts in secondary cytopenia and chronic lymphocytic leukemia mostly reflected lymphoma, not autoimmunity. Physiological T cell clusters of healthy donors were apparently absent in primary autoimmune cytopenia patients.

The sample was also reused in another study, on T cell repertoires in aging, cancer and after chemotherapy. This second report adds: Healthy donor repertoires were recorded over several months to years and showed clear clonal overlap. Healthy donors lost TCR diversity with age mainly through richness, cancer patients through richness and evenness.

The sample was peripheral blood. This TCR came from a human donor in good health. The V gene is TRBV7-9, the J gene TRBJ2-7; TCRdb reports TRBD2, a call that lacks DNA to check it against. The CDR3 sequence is CASSLGGDLYEQYF. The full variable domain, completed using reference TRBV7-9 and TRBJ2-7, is DTGVSQNPRHKITKRGQNVTFRCDPISEHNRLYWYRQTLGQGPEFLTYFQNEAQLEKSRLLSDRFSAERPKGSFSTLEIQRTEQGDSAMYLCASSLGGDLYEQYFGPGTRLTVT.